This passage covers 20 T cell receptor beta chains from one sample sequenced in a study of cytomegalovirus exposure and HLA in healthy donors. The PCR used 60 Vbeta and 13 Jbeta primers. Assay: immunoSEQ multiplex PCR; the TCRdb copy retains only in-frame clones and omits some. Altogether a few hundred thousand clones are present, 65% to 75% being singletons, with the ten largest covering about 1.9%. The sequencing sample was made of PBMCs. The receptors here all came from a woman aged 25 to 39 in good health and CMV-seronegative.

J is TRBJ1-6 and V is TRBV10-1; 8 bases map to TRBD1. V was clipped by 2 bases and J by 9 bases; unmatched bases: 0. This CDR3 contains 13 residues. The germline V gene encodes CDR1 WNHNN and CDR2 SYGVQD (reference sequence). CDR3 DNA sequence: TGCGCCAGCAGTGAGGACAGGGGTTCACCCCTCCACTTT. This translates into CASSEDRGSPLHF.

There are a few counts of this clone. The CDR3 spells CASTKEVGLLVVGELFF. The CDR3 DNA follows: TGTGCCAGCACCAAAGAAGTGGGACTCTTGGTAGTCGGGGAGCTGTTTTTT. The gene calls are TRBV7-8 and TRBJ2-2, with a weak D call TRBD2 (6 bases). V was shortened by 7 bases and J by 7 bases, with 25 bases between the two germline ends. Germline lookup yields CDR1 SGHVS and CDR2 FQNEAQ. The CDR3 runs to 17 residues.

The rearrangement uses TRBV7-9 and TRBJ2-5; D remains ambiguous. The germline CDR1 and CDR2 sequences are SEHNR and FQNEAQ (reference sequence). This CDR3 is 11 amino acids long. V lost 5 bases and J lost 4, with 5 bases in between. Here the CDR3 reads CASSPLETQYF. The CDR3 DNA sequence: TGTGCCAGCAGCCCCCTAGAGACCCAGTACTTC.

The chain recombines TRBV30 with TRBJ1-2; tentatively, D is TRBD1 (6 bases). From germline, CDR1 is GTSNPN and CDR2 SVGIG (reference sequence). Trimming took off 0 bases at V and 6 bases at J, with 11 bases between the two ends. This CDR3 region has 13 residues. The CDR3 DNA is TGTGCCTGGAGTGTACAGGGAGTTGATGGCTACACCTTC. This encodes CAWSVQGVDGYTF.

The chain carries TRBV15 and TRBJ2-3, with 12 nucleotides matching TRBD2. The germline CDR1 and CDR2 sequences are LNHNV and YYDKDF (reference sequence). J was trimmed by 5 bases and V by 2 bases; bases with no gene match: 11. This CDR3 has 18 residues. CDR3 sequence: CATSRLGLAGGPEDTQYF. Here the CDR3 DNA reads TGTGCCACCAGCAGATTGGGGCTAGCGGGAGGGCCGGAAGATACGCAGTATTTT.

This rearrangement joins TRBV19 to TRBJ2-3; 10 bases agree with TRBD2. The CDR3 runs to 16 residues. The ends lost 2 bases at V and 1 base at J; junction bases unmatched: 3. CDR1 is LNHDA and CDR2 is SQIVND in the germline V gene (reference sequence). The CDR3 coding sequence is TGTGCCAGTAGTATACAAGCGGGGGGGCGCACAGATACGCAGTATTTT. Residues: CASSIQAGGRTDTQYF. Filled out from reference TRBV19 and TRBJ2-3, the complete variable domain reads DGGITQSPKYLFRKEGQNVTLSCEQNLNHDAMYWYRQDPGQGLRLIYYSQIVNDFQKGDIAEGYSVSREKKESFPLTVTSAQKNPTAFYLCASSIQAGGRTDTQYFGPGTRLTVL.

V gene TRBV25-1 combines with J gene TRBJ1-1; D is uncertain. V was cut by 3 bases and J by 6 bases, with 11 bases left in between. Germline V gene sequence: CDR1 MGHDK, CDR2 SYGVNS. This CDR3 is 13 amino acids long. The CDR3 nucleotides read TGTGCCAGCAGTGACGGAGGTCGGCCTGAAGCTTTCTTT. This translates into CASSDGGRPEAFF.

The chain uses TRBV2 and TRBJ2-3; 7 bases align to TRBD2. CDR3 length equals 13 residues. Per the germline V gene, CDR1 is SNHLY and CDR2 is FYNNEI. V was pared by 7 bases and J by 6 bases, with 7 bases of the junction left unmatched. CDR3 region: CASNPVGGDTQYF. In nucleotides, the CDR3 is TGTGCCAGCAACCCGGTCGGGGGGGATACGCAGTATTTT.

The genes are TRBV5-4 and TRBJ1-5; 7 positions agree with TRBD1. V lost 4 bases to trimming and J lost 4 bases; unmatched junction nucleotides: 11. The CDR3 length is 16 residues. Per germline, CDR1 SGHNT and CDR2 YYREEE (reference sequence). CDR3: CASSRSGQLPNQPQHF. As DNA, the CDR3 is TGTGCCAGCAGCCGTTCGGGACAGCTACCTAATCAGCCCCAGCATTTT. The variable domain in full, completed from reference TRBV5-4 and TRBJ1-5, reads ETGVTQSPTHLIKTRGQQVTLRCSSQSGHNTVSWYQQALGQGPQFIFQYYREEENGRGNFPPRFSGLQFPNYSSELNVNALELDDSALYLCASSRSGQLPNQPQHFGDGTRLSIL.

This rearrangement joins TRBV27 to TRBJ2-2; tentative D call: TRBD2 (5 bases). Germline CDR1 reads MNHEY; CDR2 reads SMNVEV (reference sequence). The CDR3 has 14 amino acids. Trimming cost V 3 bases and J 5 bases, with 10 bases left between them. CDR3 in amino acids: CASSFGGRTGELFF. The DNA for the CDR3 is TGTGCCAGCAGTTTCGGTGGGAGAACCGGGGAGCTGTTTTTT.

The chain joins TRBV27 to TRBJ1-1, with no clear D. V was cut by 5 bases and J by 4 bases, with 26 bases left in between. From germline, CDR1 is MNHEY and CDR2 SMNVEV (reference sequence). This CDR3 comprises 18 residues. The CDR3 loop is CASSLTPPGDFSITEAFF. The CDR3 DNA reads as TGTGCCAGCAGTCTGACACCACCCGGGGATTTCAGCATCACTGAAGCTTTCTTT.

Only a few counts were recorded for this clone. The J gene is TRBJ1-4, the V gene TRBV5-6; 9 positions match TRBD1. Germline V gene lookup returns CDR1 SGHDT and CDR2 YYEEEE. Losses at the gene ends were 4 bases for V and 8 bases for J; bases not matched to a gene: 6. This CDR3 contains 14 residues. CDR3 in DNA: TGTGCCAGCAGCGTGGGACAGGGCTTCGAAAAACTGTTTTTT. Translation: CASSVGQGFEKLFF. Variable domain in full (rest from reference TRBV5-6 and TRBJ1-4): DAGVTQSPTHLIKTRGQQVTLRCSPKSGHDTVSWYQQALGQGPQFIFQYYEEEERQRGNFPDRFSGHQFPNYSSELNVNALLLGDSALYLCASSVGQGFEKLFFGSGTQLSVL.

This chain connects TRBV6-5 to TRBJ2-6, with no clear D. This CDR3 is 14 amino acids long. Trimming left V 6 bases short and J 0 bases short, with 6 bases between. Germline V CDR1 and CDR2: MNHEY, SVGAGI. The CDR3 spells CASRESSGANVLTF. CDR3 DNA: TGTGCCAGCAGGGAGAGCTCTGGGGCCAACGTCCTGACTTTC.

The CDR3 region has the DNA TGTGCCAGTAGTCCTAGAGCGGGAGGGCCGGGTAATGAGCAGTTCTTC. Protein sequence: CASSPRAGGPGNEQFF. This sequence joins TRBV19 and TRBJ2-1, with 10 nucleotides matching TRBD2. The V segment lost 5 bases and the J segment 7 bases; nucleotides outside the gene matches: 11. There are 16 residues in the CDR3. Germline V gene data show CDR1 as LNHDA and CDR2 as SQIVND (reference sequence). Together with reference TRBV19 and TRBJ2-1, the CDR3 gives the full variable domain: DGGITQSPKYLFRKEGQNVTLSCEQNLNHDAMYWYRQDPGQGLRLIYYSQIVNDFQKGDIAEGYSVSREKKESFPLTVTSAQKNPTAFYLCASSPRAGGPGNEQFFGPGTRLTVL.

The chain uses TRBV14 and TRBJ2-5; D remains ambiguous. Germline V gene data show CDR1 as SGHDN and CDR2 as FVKESK. The V gene lost 0 bases and the J gene lost 5 bases, with 13 bases spanning the gap. The CDR3 length is 15 residues. This chain's CDR3 is CASSQDRRSSETQYF. In DNA form, the CDR3 reads TGTGCCAGCAGCCAAGATCGAAGGAGTAGCGAGACCCAGTACTTC.

The sample holds a few counts of this clone. The chain employs TRBV6-6 and TRBJ1-5; possibly TRBD1 for D (5 bases). Trimming shortened V by 9 bases and J by 6 bases, and 15 bases separated the two germline ends. CDR3 length: 13 residues. Germline loops: CDR1 MNHNY, CDR2 SVGAGI (reference sequence). The CDR3 sequence is CASAQGITQPQHF. Here the CDR3 DNA reads TGTGCCAGTGCGCAGGGAATCACTCAGCCCCAGCATTTT.

This clone was counted once. This chain joins TRBV9 and TRBJ1-1; TRBD1 might be the D (6 bases). CDR3 length equals 14 residues. Germline loops: CDR1 SGDLS, CDR2 YYNGEE. V was cut by 4 bases and J by 3 bases, with 13 bases left in between. The DNA for the CDR3 is TGTGCCAGCAGCCCGGGGGCGGGGGACACTGAAGCTTTCTTT. Its protein product is CASSPGAGDTEAFF. Full variable domain (remainder filled in from reference TRBV9 and TRBJ1-1): DSGVTQTPKHLITATGQRVTLRCSPRSGDLSVYWYQQSLDQGLQFLIQYYNGEERAKGNILERFSAQQFPDLHSELNLSSLELGDSALYFCASSPGAGDTEAFFGQGTRLTVV.

This sequence joins TRBV7-8 and TRBJ2-3; 7 bases are shared with TRBD2. V dropped 5 bases and J dropped 4; count of bases not matched to a gene: 12. The germline V gene has CDR1 SGHVS and CDR2 FQNEAQ. This CDR3 is built from 16 residues. In DNA form, the CDR3 reads TGTGCCAGCAGCAGAGAAGCGGGACGAGCGGCAGATACGCAGTATTTT. Its translation is CASSREAGRAADTQYF.

This clone was recorded once. As DNA, the CDR3 is TGTGCCAGCAGCGCCCGATTGGGCGAGCCCCAGCATTTT. The encoded protein is CASSARLGEPQHF. The chain is built from TRBV9 and TRBJ1-5; no firm D call. The germline gives CDR1 SGDLS, CDR2 YYNGEE. Trimming stripped 3 bases from V and 8 bases from J, with 12 bases between. The CDR3 runs 13 residues.

In regard to this clone: The germline gene is not matched at one end of the junction; a read error may be the cause. The J gene is TRBJ2-5, the V gene TRBV7-9, with 11 bases identical to TRBD2. CDR1 is SEHNR, CDR2 FQNEAQ, per germline (reference sequence). The CDR3 is 16 amino acids. CDR3 amino acids: CSSSDGGPLAGGTQYF. The CDR3 DNA follows: TGTTCCAGCAGCGACGGGGGGCCCCTAGCGGGGGGGACCCAGTACTTC.